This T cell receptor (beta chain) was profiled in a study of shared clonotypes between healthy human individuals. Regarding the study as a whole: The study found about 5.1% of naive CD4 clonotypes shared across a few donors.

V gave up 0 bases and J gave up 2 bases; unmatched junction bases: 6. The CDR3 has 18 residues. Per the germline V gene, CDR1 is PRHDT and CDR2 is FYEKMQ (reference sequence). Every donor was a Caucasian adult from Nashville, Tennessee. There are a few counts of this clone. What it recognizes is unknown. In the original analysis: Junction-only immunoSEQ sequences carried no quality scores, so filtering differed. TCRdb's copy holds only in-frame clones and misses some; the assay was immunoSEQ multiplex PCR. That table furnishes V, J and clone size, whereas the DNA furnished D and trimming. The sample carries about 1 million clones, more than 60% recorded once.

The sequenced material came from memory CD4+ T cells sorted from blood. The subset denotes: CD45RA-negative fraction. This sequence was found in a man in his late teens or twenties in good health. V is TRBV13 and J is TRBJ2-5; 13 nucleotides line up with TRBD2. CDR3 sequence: CASSLGAMGLAGQETQYF. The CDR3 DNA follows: TGTGCCAGCAGCTTAGGGGCTATGGGACTAGCGGGGCAAGAGACCCAGTACTTC.